Listed below are T cell receptor beta chains from one sample, sequenced in a study of early T cells in non-severe SARS-CoV-2 infection. MiXCR, applied by TCRdb to the 5' RACE reads, yields one record per CDR3 protein. This table has under 40,000 distinct CDR3 sequences, around 6.5% appearing once. Sequencing was carried out using whole blood. The receptors come from an adult who was a healthcare worker with PCR-confirmed SARS-CoV-2 infection or an uninfected control (not recorded which). Each CDR3 is given with its conserved first and last residue.

v_gene,j_gene,CDR3aa
TRBV7-9,TRBJ2-7,CASSPPEAAGVYFYEQYF
TRBV29-1,TRBJ2-3,CSSLIPPASQYF
TRBV29-1,TRBJ2-3,CSVSASSTDTQYF
TRBV5-8,TRBJ2-7,CASSHGTPGDEQYF
TRBV28,TRBJ1-2,CASSFWGGAGGYTF
TRBV7-8,TRBJ2-7,CASSLELLGTRSVYEQYF
TRBV20-1,TRBJ2-5,CSPLVMGYQETQYF
TRBV10-1,TRBJ2-5,CASSSTGEETQYF
TRBV18,TRBJ2-3,CASSPRGQSTDTQYF
TRBV3-1,TRBJ1-6,CASSQVFSSGGSPLHF
TRBV5-5,TRBJ1-5,CASSYLTDQPQHF
TRBV19,TRBJ2-2,CASSMPVTGELFF
TRBV12-3/TRBV12-4,TRBJ2-7,CASSLPPAYEQYF
TRBV2,TRBJ2-3,CASSGGLAGVRADTQYF
TRBV14,TRBJ2-7,CASSQEGRTAYEQYF
TRBV6-5,TRBJ2-7,CASSYSMGSGLSIYEQYF
TRBV7-3,TRBJ2-2,CASSPPGQGNTGELFF
TRBV6-2/TRBV6-3,TRBJ2-1,CASSQTPSGSLGYEQFF
TRBV28,TRBJ2-1,CASSIGTTNEQFF
TRBV3-1,TRBJ1-5,CASSQAIDNQPQHF
TRBV7-2,TRBJ2-7,CASSPTSGLVYEQYF
TRBV7-2,TRBJ2-2,CASSVVAGELFF
TRBV12-3/TRBV12-4,TRBJ2-5,CASKGGGTIQETQYF
TRBV28,TRBJ2-7,CASSTTAGGNPYEQYF
TRBV18,TRBJ2-4,CASSPDWINIQYF
TRBV20-1,TRBJ2-7,CSALDGTGNDEQYF
TRBV20-1,TRBJ2-7,CSASRLGGSLAYEQYF
TRBV6-5,TRBJ1-1,CASSGQGAGDTEAFF
TRBV18,TRBJ1-2,CASSPQGRDYGYTF
TRBV12-3/TRBV12-4,TRBJ2-7,CASSPRLAGVNHEQYF
TRBV12-3/TRBV12-4,TRBJ2-7,CASSRGQGEQYF
TRBV27,TRBJ1-5,CASGYQPQHF
TRBV12-3/TRBV12-4,TRBJ2-5,CASSLAPGLETQYF
TRBV12-3/TRBV12-4,TRBJ2-6,CASSGLAGANVLTF
TRBV15,TRBJ2-6,CATSSRGSGANVLTF
TRBV30,TRBJ1-1,CAWRQGRGAEAFF
TRBV27,TRBJ2-3,CASSSAGDEDTQYF
TRBV24-1,TRBJ2-3,CATSDLGDTQYF
TRBV5-6,TRBJ2-1,CASSFPILAGVGNEQFF
TRBV27,TRBJ2-2,CASSFVRPGELFF
TRBV20-1,TRBJ2-5,CSARGTAQETQYF
TRBV6-5,TRBJ1-3,CASSLTGGVGNTIYF
TRBV10-1,TRBJ1-1,CASTHLGGTEAFF
TRBV6-5,TRBJ1-4,CASRLRDNEKLFF
TRBV28,TRBJ2-3,CASSLKADTQYF